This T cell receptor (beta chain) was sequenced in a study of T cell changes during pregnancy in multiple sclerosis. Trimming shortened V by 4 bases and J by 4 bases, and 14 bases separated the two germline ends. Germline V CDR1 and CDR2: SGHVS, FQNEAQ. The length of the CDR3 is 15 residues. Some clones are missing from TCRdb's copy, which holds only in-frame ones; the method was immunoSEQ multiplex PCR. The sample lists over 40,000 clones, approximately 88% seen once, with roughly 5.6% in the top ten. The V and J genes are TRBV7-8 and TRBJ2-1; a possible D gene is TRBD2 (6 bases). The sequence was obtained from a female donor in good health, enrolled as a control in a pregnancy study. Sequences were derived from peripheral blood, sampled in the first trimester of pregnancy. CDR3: CASSYRDFLYNEQFF. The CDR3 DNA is TGTGCCAGCAGCTACCGGGACTTTCTATACAATGAGCAGTTCTTC.